This is a list of T cell receptor beta chains from one sample in a study of vaccination and CD4 T cells after COVID-19. These receptors' antigens are unknown. TCRdb ran MiXCR on the PCR reads and lists one entry per CDR3 protein. The sample records 15,000 to 20,000 distinct CDR3 sequences, around a third being singletons. The starting material was CD4+ T cells from blood, cultured in vitro, obtained before SARS-CoV-2 vaccination. The receptor set was obtained from a human donor who received a COVID-19 vaccine. Both conserved end residues are part of each CDR3. Fields, in order: V gene, J gene, clone size, CDR3 length, D gene, CDR3 protein, CDR3 DNA. D genes are given only for firm matches. Expanded clones are given a class, and other clones once, few, many or no size at all.

>TRBV20-1|TRBJ1-2|.|16|TRBD1
CSARYLSGGYDYGYTF
TGCAGTGCTCGATACCTCTCAGGGGGCTATGACTATGGCTACACCTTC
>TRBV7-9|TRBJ2-3|.|16|TRBD1
CASRGPTGSDTDTQYF
TGTGCCAGCAGGGGGCCGACAGGGTCTGACACAGATACGCAGTATTTT
>TRBV12-3/TRBV12-4|TRBJ2-3|.|14|.
CASSFDRSADTQYF
TGTGCCAGCAGTTTCGACAGATCGGCAGATACGCAGTATTTT
>TRBV6-5|TRBJ2-4|.|14|.
CASSYLETKNIQYF
TGTGCCAGCAGTTACCTGGAGACCAAAAACATTCAGTACTTC
>TRBV6-4|TRBJ2-3|.|16|.
CASSDSRGARTDTQYF
TGTGCCAGCAGTGACTCGAGGGGGGCCCGCACAGATACGCAGTATTTT
>TRBV7-9|TRBJ2-6|.|18|TRBD1
CASSSGQGVSSGANVLTF
TGTGCCAGCAGCTCCGGACAGGGGGTCTCCTCTGGGGCCAACGTCCTGACTTTC
>TRBV20-1|TRBJ2-3|.|14|.
CSAPRAGRTDTQYF
TGCAGTGCTCCCCGGGCGGGGCGGACAGATACGCAGTATTTT
>TRBV28|TRBJ2-3|few|16|.
CASSPPRGLKTDTQYF
TGTGCCAGCAGTCCCCCTAGAGGGTTGAAAACAGATACGCAGTATTTT
>TRBV30|TRBJ2-4|.|11|.
CAWDPWDIQYF
TGTGCCTGGGACCCGTGGGACATTCAGTACTTC
>TRBV12-3/TRBV12-4|TRBJ2-1|few|17|TRBD2
CASSFALAGGSYNEQFF
TGTGCCAGCAGTTTTGCCCTAGCGGGGGGCTCCTACAATGAGCAGTTCTTC